These 10 T cell receptor beta chains were sequenced from one sample in a study of sequential checkpoint blockade in melanoma. Here immunoSEQ multiplex PCR was the method, and the copy in TCRdb shows in-frame clones only, minus some. The table includes tens of thousands of clones, approximately 68% detected once. The treatment was: randomized to nivolumab then ipilimumab (arm A) or the reverse (arm B). Sample: CD8+ T cells sorted from blood (inferred from file names), taken from a patient given nivolumab and ipilimumab in sequence. The receptors shown here come from a human donor with melanoma.

This clone came up once. The chain links TRBV6-1 to TRBJ2-5; 7 bases fit TRBD1. CDR1 MNHNS and CDR2 SASEGT come from the germline V gene. V trimming: 0 bases; J trimming: 0 bases; junction bases outside the gene matches: 4. This CDR3 is 16 amino acids long. The CDR3 DNA reads as TGTGCCAGCAGTGAAGCTACAGGGGCGTACCAAGAGACCCAGTACTTC. Translating gives CASSEATGAYQETQYF.

The chain is built from TRBV4-3 and TRBJ1-5; D uncertain. Per germline, CDR1 LGHNA and CDR2 YSLEER. V was clipped by 3 bases and J by 0 bases, with 6 bases between them. The CDR3 runs 14 residues. The CDR3: CASSQYSSNQPQHF. The CDR3 DNA follows: TGCGCCAGCAGCCAGTACAGTAGCAATCAGCCCCAGCATTTT.

This chain joins TRBV6-4 and TRBJ2-1, with 7 positions matching TRBD2. V trimming: 5 bases; J trimming: 0 bases; junction bases outside the gene matches: 7. Germline V lookup: CDR1 MRHNA, CDR2 SNTAGT. The CDR3 length is 16 residues. DNA of the CDR3: TGTGCCAGCAGTACAAGCGGGGCCAGCTCCTACAATGAGCAGTTCTTC. This gives the protein CASSTSGASSYNEQFF.

The rearrangement uses TRBV2 and TRBJ1-2; 7 bases are shared with TRBD1. Looked up from germline, CDR1 is SNHLY and CDR2 is FYNNEI. The CDR3 loop spans 13 amino acids. V was pared by 4 bases and J by 4 bases, with 3 bases of the junction left unmatched. Here the CDR3 reads CASSGQGSYGYTF. The CDR3 bases are TGTGCCAGCAGTGGACAGGGCTCCTATGGCTACACCTTC.

In DNA, the CDR3 is TGTGCCAGCAGTGAATTCTTGACAGGGGTGGAAGGCTACACCTTC. Residues: CASSEFLTGVEGYTF. The gene calls are TRBV2 and TRBJ1-2, with 8 bases that match TRBD1. J gave up 8 bases and V 2 bases, and 10 bases lay outside the gene matches. The CDR3 has 15 residues. Germline CDR1 reads SNHLY; CDR2 reads FYNNEI.

The chain is built from TRBV25-1 and TRBJ2-1, with TRBD1 identical over 7 bases. Germline lookup yields CDR1 MGHDK and CDR2 SYGVNS. V was pared by 4 bases and J by 4 bases, with 10 bases of the junction left unmatched. This CDR3 region has 16 residues. CDR3: CASSALDRVGYNEQFF. Here the CDR3 DNA reads TGTGCCAGCAGTGCCCTAGACAGGGTAGGTTACAATGAGCAGTTCTTC.

This chain connects TRBV5-6 to TRBJ1-1; 8 nucleotides agree with TRBD1. CDR3 size: 17 residues. Per germline, CDR1 SGHDT and CDR2 YYEEEE. With V trimmed by 4 bases and J by 0 bases, 11 bases remained unmatched. CDR3 in amino acids: CASSLSTGAFVNTEAFF. CDR3 sequence (DNA): TGTGCCAGCAGCCTTTCGACAGGGGCGTTTGTGAACACTGAAGCTTTCTTT.

V and J are TRBV4-3 and TRBJ1-6; weak D call: TRBD1 (6 bases). The CDR3 extends over 16 amino acids. Germline V CDR1 and CDR2: LGHNA, YSLEER. V lost 1 base and J lost 7, with 14 bases in between. This CDR3 is CASSQGVGQLNSPLHF. The CDR3 DNA reads TGCGCCAGCAGCCAAGGGGTAGGACAGCTCAATTCACCCCTCCACTTT.

This rearrangement joins TRBV6-4 to TRBJ2-3, with TRBD2 matching over 14 bases. V lost 2 bases and J lost 4; bases outside the gene matches: 2. This CDR3 contains 16 residues. Germline lookup yields CDR1 MRHNA and CDR2 SNTAGT. In DNA form, the CDR3 reads TGTGCCAGCAGTGACGGGACTAGCGGGGGACCAGATACGCAGTATTTT. Protein sequence: CASSDGTSGGPDTQYF.

J is TRBJ2-5 and V is TRBV11-2, with a tentative D call TRBD1 (6 bases). The V gene lost 5 bases and the J gene lost 5 bases, with 12 bases spanning the gap. The CDR3 extends over 13 amino acids. CDR1 and CDR2 (germline): SGHAT, FQNNGV. CDR3 sequence: CASSQRQGETQYF. CDR3 DNA sequence: TGTGCCAGCAGCCAAAGGCAGGGGGAGACCCAGTACTTC.